This is a list of T cell receptor beta chains from one sample in a study of post-analysis software for immune sequencing data. TCRdb reprocessed the PCR reads via MiXCR and lists one record per CDR3 protein. Here the sample spans hundreds of thousands of distinct CDR3 sequences, around 64% being singletons. Sequenced input: blood. These receptors came from a girl aged 2-10 years with multiple sclerosis. Each CDR3 is given with its conserved first and last residue. A D gene is named only where the DNA matches it firmly. Size is omitted from some rows. Given values are once, few, many or a class for expanded clones.

clone size	J gene	D gene	V gene	CDR3 protein	CDR3 DNA
-	TRBJ2-5	-	TRBV5-1	CASSPTGAGETQYF	TGCGCCAGCAGCCCCACCGGGGCGGGTGAGACCCAGTACTTC
few	TRBJ2-5	-	TRBV27	CASRPYGAETQYF	TGTGCCAGCAGACCATATGGAGCAGAGACCCAGTACTTC
-	TRBJ1-1	-	TRBV29-1	CSVVSRLSNTEAFF	TGCAGCGTTGTTAGTAGACTGTCGAACACTGAAGCTTTCTTT
-	TRBJ2-3	TRBD2	TRBV29-1	CSVVTGTSGKTDTQYF	TGCAGCGTTGTGACTGGGACTAGCGGGAAAACAGATACGCAGTATTTT
few	TRBJ2-1	-	TRBV2	CASSEAIGNEQFF	TGTGCCAGCAGTGAAGCGATCGGCAATGAGCAGTTCTTC
once	TRBJ2-3	TRBD2	TRBV20-1	CSAAGTSGADTQYF	TGCAGTGCGGCCGGGACTAGCGGGGCAGATACGCAGTATTTT
-	TRBJ2-7	-	TRBV7-9	CASSLPGTYEQYF	TGTGCCAGCAGTTTACCAGGGACCTACGAGCAGTACTTC
few	TRBJ1-5	-	TRBV6-5	CASSYQGNNQPQHF	TGTGCCAGCAGTTACCAAGGGAACAATCAGCCCCAGCATTTT
few	TRBJ2-7	TRBD1	TRBV6-1	CASSERTGATYEQYF	TGTGCCAGCAGTGAACGGACAGGGGCGACCTACGAGCAGTACTTC
-	TRBJ2-5	-	TRBV29-1	CSVELRARLPQETQYF	TGCAGCGTTGAATTACGAGCCAGACTACCCCAAGAGACCCAGTACTTC
few	TRBJ2-1	TRBD1	TRBV12-3/TRBV12-4	CASSFGPRGRSYNEQFF	TGTGCCAGCAGTTTCGGCCCCAGGGGGCGCTCCTACAATGAGCAGTTCTTC